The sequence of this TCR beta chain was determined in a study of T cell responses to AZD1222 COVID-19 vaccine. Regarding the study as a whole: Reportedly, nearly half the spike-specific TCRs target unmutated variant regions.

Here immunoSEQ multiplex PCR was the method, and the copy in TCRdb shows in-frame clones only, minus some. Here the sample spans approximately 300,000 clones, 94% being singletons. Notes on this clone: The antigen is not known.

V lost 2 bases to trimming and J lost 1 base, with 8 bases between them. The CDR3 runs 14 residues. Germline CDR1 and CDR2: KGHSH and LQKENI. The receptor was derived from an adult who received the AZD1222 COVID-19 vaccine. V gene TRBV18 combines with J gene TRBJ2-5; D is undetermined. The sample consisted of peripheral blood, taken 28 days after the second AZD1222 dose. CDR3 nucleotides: TGTGCCAGCTCACCAGCGGCAGGCCAAGAGACCCAGTACTTC. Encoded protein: CASSPAAGQETQYF. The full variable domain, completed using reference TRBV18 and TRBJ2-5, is NAGVMQNPRHLVRRRGQEARLRCSPMKGHSHVYWYRQLPEEGLKFMVYLQKENIIDESGMPKERFSAEFPKEGPSILRIQQVVRGDSAAYFCASSPAAGQETQYFGPGTRLLVL.